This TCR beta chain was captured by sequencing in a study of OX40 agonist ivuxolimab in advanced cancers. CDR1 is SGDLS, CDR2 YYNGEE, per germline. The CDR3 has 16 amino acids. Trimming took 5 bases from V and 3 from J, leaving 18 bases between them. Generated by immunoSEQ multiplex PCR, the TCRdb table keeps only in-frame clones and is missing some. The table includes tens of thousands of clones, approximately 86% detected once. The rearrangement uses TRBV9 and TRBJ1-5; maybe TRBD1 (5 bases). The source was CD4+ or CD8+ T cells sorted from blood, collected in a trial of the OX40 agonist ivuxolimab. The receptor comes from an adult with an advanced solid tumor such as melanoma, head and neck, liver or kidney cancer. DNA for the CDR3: TGTGCCAGCAGTCTCTTCGGCAGGGAGTTCAATCAGCCCCAGCATTTT. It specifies CASSLFGREFNQPQHF.